The 17 T cell receptor beta chains listed next were all sequenced from one sample in a study of blood T cell repertoires in COVID-19 (dated by TCRdb to about 2020). The library was produced with the immunoSEQ multiplex PCR assay. The clones in this table, taken by TCRdb from immuneACCESS, are in-frame only. Not every clone is retained; where verified, under half of the shortfall comes from an unresolved V gene, and the cause of the rest is unknown. The table for this sample lists some 150,000 clones; just under 90% of them were counted only once. Jointly, the top ten make up 3% to 4.5% of the sample. Sequencing was done on a sample of peripheral blood. The receptors were sampled from a man aged 18 to 29 with active or convalescent COVID-19.

V usage is TRBV9 and J usage is TRBJ1-4, with a weak D call TRBD1 (6 bases). Germline lookup yields CDR1 SGDLS and CDR2 YYNGEE. The CDR3 is made up of 14 amino acids. Trimming took 0 bases from V and 4 from J, leaving 7 bases between them. The CDR3 is CASSVGQVNEKLFF. CDR3 bases: TGTGCCAGCAGCGTAGGACAGGTTAATGAAAAACTGTTTTTT.

This chain uses TRBV27 with TRBJ1-1, with a tentative D call TRBD1 (5 bases). CDR3 length equals 16 residues. From germline, CDR1 is MNHEY and CDR2 SMNVEV (reference sequence). V was pared by 1 base and J by 0 bases, with 12 bases between. The CDR3 protein is CASSLWGRAMNTEAFF. The DNA of the CDR3 is TGTGCCAGCAGTTTATGGGGCAGGGCCATGAACACTGAAGCTTTCTTT.

The genes are TRBV5-1 and TRBJ1-1; D uncertain. V was shortened by 1 base and J by 7 bases, with 11 bases between the two germline ends. The CDR3 runs to 13 residues. CDR1 and CDR2 from the germline V gene are SGHRS and YFSETQ. As DNA, the CDR3 is TGCGCCAGCAGCTTGAACGCAAATAGTGAAGCTTTCTTT. The encoded protein is CASSLNANSEAFF.

J is TRBJ1-5 and V is TRBV18; possibly TRBD1 for D (6 bases). V shed 6 bases and J shed 0 bases, with 18 bases lying between them. The CDR3 is made up of 17 amino acids. Germline-derived CDR1 and CDR2 are KGHSH and LQKENI. For the CDR3, the DNA is TGTGCCAGCTCGCTACAGGGAGGGGAGAATAGCAATCAGCCCCAGCATTTT. Encoded protein: CASSLQGGENSNQPQHF.

The chain joins TRBV7-9 to TRBJ1-5; possible D gene TRBD1, 6 bases. CDR3 length: 14 residues. Germline values: CDR1 SEHNR, CDR2 FQNEAQ (reference sequence). Trimming removed 5 bases from V and 5 bases from J, with 13 bases in between. CDR3 sequence reads: CASSDSTGHQPQHF. CDR3 DNA: TGTGCCAGCAGCGATTCCACAGGGCATCAGCCCCAGCATTTT.

This clone was counted between two and nine times. The CDR3 nucleotides read TGTGCCAGCAGCAACTCCAACACTGAAGCTTTCTTT. It encodes CASSNSNTEAFF. The chain carries TRBV6-4 and TRBJ1-1; no definite D call. The CDR3 sequence is 12 residues long. The germline V and J ends were trimmed by 6 bases and 2 bases, with 7 bases remaining between them. Germline V CDR1 and CDR2: MRHNA, SNTAGT.

This clone has just one count. V gene TRBV27 combines with J gene TRBJ2-2; TRBD2 aligns across 8 bases. The CDR3 sequence is 19 residues long. J gave up 6 bases and V 3 bases, and 18 bases lay outside the gene matches. From germline, CDR1 is MNHEY and CDR2 SMNVEV (reference sequence). Here the CDR3 reads CASSLLLADPLRAAGELFF. The CDR3 DNA follows: TGTGCCAGCAGTTTGTTACTAGCGGACCCTCTTCGAGCGGCCGGGGAGCTGTTTTTT.

The V and J genes are TRBV5-1 and TRBJ1-1, with TRBD1 matching over 7 bases. The length of the CDR3 is 16 residues. Germline V gene lookup returns CDR1 SGHRS and CDR2 YFSETQ. Trimming at V came to 4 bases and at J to 0 bases, leaving 9 bases not matched to a gene. The DNA of the CDR3 is TGCGCCAGCAGCCGATGGACAGGAATAATGAACACTGAAGCTTTCTTT. It encodes CASSRWTGIMNTEAFF. The full variable domain, in which reference TRBV5-1 and TRBJ1-1 provide the parts outside the CDR3, is KAGVTQTPRYLIKTRGQQVTLSCSPISGHRSVSWYQQTPGQGLQFLFEYFSETQRNKGNFPGRFSGRQFSNSRSEMNVSTLELGDSALYLCASSRWTGIMNTEAFFGQGTRLTVV.

The J gene is TRBJ2-5, the V gene TRBV10-3; D is unclear. V lost 4 bases and J 1 base, leaving 7 bases between the germline ends. The CDR3 is made up of 13 amino acids. CDR1 is ENHRY and CDR2 is SYGVKD in the germline V gene. CDR3 in DNA: TGTGCCATCAGTGGGGCAGTCCAAGAGACCCAGTACTTC. Translation gives CAISGAVQETQYF.

The chain recombines TRBV11-3 with TRBJ2-1; 10 positions agree with TRBD2. From germline, CDR1 is SGHNT and CDR2 YENEEA. The J segment lost 2 bases and the V segment lost 5 bases, leaving 9 bases of the junction unmatched. This CDR3 contains 17 residues. The CDR3 region is CASSSAGTSVTYNEQFF. DNA for the CDR3: TGTGCCAGCAGCAGTGCCGGGACTAGCGTCACCTACAATGAGCAGTTCTTC.

J is TRBJ1-2 and V is TRBV6-1; D not resolved. Germline V gene data show CDR1 as MNHNS and CDR2 as SASEGT. Trimming removed 3 bases from V and 4 bases from J, with 12 bases in between. The CDR3 sequence is 14 residues long. The CDR3 protein is CASSEGPAGYGYTF. CDR3 DNA sequence: TGTGCCAGCAGTGAGGGCCCCGCGGGCTATGGCTACACCTTC.

The V and J genes are TRBV27 and TRBJ1-5; D may be TRBD1 (6 bases). With 3 bases removed from V and 7 bases from J, the gap between germline ends came to 13 bases. Per the germline V gene, CDR1 is MNHEY and CDR2 is SMNVEV (reference sequence). This CDR3 is built from 14 residues. Here the CDR3 reads CASSFGAGDQPQHF. The CDR3 DNA follows: TGTGCCAGCAGTTTTGGAGCAGGGGACCAGCCCCAGCATTTT.

This rearrangement joins TRBV7-9 to TRBJ2-3, with 10 bases that match TRBD2. Trimming removed 4 bases from V and 2 bases from J; junction bases left unmatched: 3. The CDR3 loop spans 15 amino acids. CDR1 and CDR2 (germline): SEHNR, FQNEAQ (reference sequence). The CDR3 sequence: CASSWTSGFTDTQYF. Written as DNA, the CDR3 is TGTGCCAGCAGCTGGACTAGCGGTTTCACAGATACGCAGTATTTT.

Here the CDR3 reads CASSLNSGGPDTQYF. CDR3 DNA: TGTGCCAGCAGCCTCAATAGCGGGGGTCCGGATACGCAGTATTTT. V usage is TRBV27 and J usage is TRBJ2-3; 9 positions agree with TRBD2. Germline CDR1 reads MNHEY; CDR2 reads SMNVEV (reference sequence). The CDR3 runs to 15 residues. The junction had 10 bases not matched to a gene; V was cut back by 6 bases and J by 6 bases.

Only one count was recorded for this clone. The rearrangement links TRBV5-1 to TRBJ2-1; no firm D call. V dropped 4 bases and J dropped 0 bases, with 11 bases sitting between them. The CDR3 has 15 residues. Looked up from germline, CDR1 is SGHRS and CDR2 is YFSETQ. This chain's CDR3 is CASSPSRVSYNEQFF. In DNA, the CDR3 is TGCGCCAGCAGCCCCTCCCGCGTCTCCTACAATGAGCAGTTCTTC.

V usage is TRBV24-1 and J usage is TRBJ2-2; 8 bases fit TRBD1. Germline trimming cut 5 bases from V and 5 bases from J; bases unmatched to any gene: 6. Germline V gives CDR1 KGHDR, CDR2 SFDVKD. This CDR3 is 15 amino acids long. CDR3 residues: CATSGVDRETGELFF. DNA for the CDR3: TGTGCCACCAGTGGGGTGGACAGGGAGACCGGGGAGCTGTTTTTT.

The rearrangement links TRBV6-6 to TRBJ2-1; a possible D gene is TRBD1 (6 bases). CDR3 size: 16 residues. The V end lost 0 bases, the J end lost 5 bases, and 14 bases lay between the germline ends. CDR1 and CDR2 from the germline V gene are MNHNY and SVGAGI (reference sequence). CDR3 protein: CASSYSIQDRHNEQFF. The CDR3 coding sequence is TGTGCCAGCAGTTACTCTATACAGGACAGACACAATGAGCAGTTCTTC.